The rows below give T cell receptor beta chains drawn from one sample of a study of blood T cell repertoires in COVID-19. Generated by immunoSEQ multiplex PCR, the TCRdb table keeps only in-frame clones and is missing some. Of around 200,000 clones listed, under 90% were seen once; the top ten hold 15% to 20%. The specimen sequenced was peripheral blood. These receptors were taken from a woman of 80 years or more with active or convalescent COVID-19. CDR3s include the opening cysteine and the closing phenylalanine or tryptophan.

J: TRBJ2-7
V: TRBV11-2
CDR3: CASSFGQKTSYEQYF

J: TRBJ1-1
V: TRBV4-3
CDR3: CASSQERGATEAFF

J: TRBJ1-1
V: TRBV30
CDR3: CAWGDSPNTEAFF

J: TRBJ1-5
V: TRBV7-9
CDR3: CAIRENSNQPQHF

J: TRBJ1-2
V: TRBV11-2
CDR3: CASSFVQGPYGYTF

J: TRBJ1-1
V: TRBV4-3
CDR3: CASSQERGTEAFF

J: TRBJ2-2
V: TRBV9
CDR3: CASSIHEREGPTGELFF

J: TRBJ2-1
V: TRBV28
CDR3: CASSRGASNEQFF

J: TRBJ2-3
V: TRBV27
CDR3: CASSKKITSGTRADTQYF

J: TRBJ2-1
V: TRBV10-2
CDR3: CASRSAGDNNEQFF

J: TRBJ2-3
V: TRBV5-4
CDR3: CASSTALSGGVPYTQYF

J: TRBJ1-5
V: TRBV19
CDR3: CASSISRGNQPQHF

J: TRBJ2-4
V: TRBV7-9
CDR3: CASSRPQGIQYF

J: TRBJ2-3
V: TRBV9
CDR3: CASSALAGGPGDTQYF

J: TRBJ2-2
V: TRBV6-2/TRBV6-3
CDR3: CASSSRTGELFF

J: TRBJ1-6
V: TRBV5-1
CDR3: CASSLEQEVSPLHF